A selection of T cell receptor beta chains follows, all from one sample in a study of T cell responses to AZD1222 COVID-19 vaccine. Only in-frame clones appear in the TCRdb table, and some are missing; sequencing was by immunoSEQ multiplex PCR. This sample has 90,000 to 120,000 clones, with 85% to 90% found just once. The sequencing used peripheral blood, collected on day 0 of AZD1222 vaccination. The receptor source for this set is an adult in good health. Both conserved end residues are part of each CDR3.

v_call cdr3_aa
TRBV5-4 CASSLARGANRRRTDTQYF
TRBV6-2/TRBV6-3 CASSYSRHTEAFF
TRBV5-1 CASSFQGGRTGELFF
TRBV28 CATPGWGDGYTF
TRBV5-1 CASSLDRDFSPLHF
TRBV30 CAWREGTGWNQPQHF
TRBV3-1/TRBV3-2 CASSQAGARSYNEQFF
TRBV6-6 CASSYTGTGGSYTIYF
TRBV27 CASRSGVNTEAFF
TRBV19 CASSIDAVGTEAFF
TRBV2 CASTKTSGPQETQYF
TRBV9 CASSPLVTNTEAFF
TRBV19 CATEGTRGNEKLFF
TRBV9 CASSVAGGGQGTDTQYF
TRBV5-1 CASSSLDRDSSYEQYF
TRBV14 CASSRQAGGEKLFF
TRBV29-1 CSVANSYSGANVLTF
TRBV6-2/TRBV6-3 CASSPPRVSYGYTF